What follows are 22 T cell receptor beta chains derived from one specimen sequenced in a study of blood T cells in healthy people across ages (dated by TCRdb to between 2014 and 2017). Library creation used 5' RACE. The sequencing machine was an Illumina HiSeq 2500. A second PCR of roughly 7 to 12 cycles was performed with a sample-barcoded 5' primer and a J-beta primer mix. TCRdb trimmed the raw reads at Q25, called clones with MiXCR and kept productive beta chains. Identical CDR3 proteins give one entry, which carries the most common genes and DNA. The sample profile shows 1.5 million to 1.8 million distinct CDR3 sequences; roughly 43% of them were found once. The ten largest clones add up to around 4% of the sample. The specimen was blood. Receptors were obtained from a woman aged 18-35 years in good health.

The chain recombines TRBV29-1 with TRBJ2-1; the D gene is possibly TRBD2 (5 bases). The CDR3 covers 12 residues. Germline V gene sequence: CDR1 SQVTM, CDR2 ANQGSEA. Trimming shortened V by 3 bases and J by 7 bases, and 10 bases separated the two germline ends. The DNA of the CDR3 is TGCAGCGTTGATAGCGCTGGAAATGAGCAGTTCTTC. As protein: CSVDSAGNEQFF.

The chain joins TRBV5-1 to TRBJ2-2; TRBD2 agrees at 8 bases. CDR1 and CDR2 from the germline V gene are SGHRS and YFSETQ. J gave up 0 bases and V 0 bases, and 1 base lay outside the gene matches. The CDR3 sequence is 16 residues long. Here the CDR3 DNA reads TGCGCCAGCAGCTTGGAGGGACTAGCGAACACCGGGGAGCTGTTTTTT. This gives the protein CASSLEGLANTGELFF.

On this clonotype itself: One end of the junction does not line up with germline, which may come from a read error. The V and J genes are TRBV20-1 and TRBJ2-7; no clear D gene. From germline, CDR1 is DFQATT and CDR2 SNEGSKA (reference sequence). The CDR3 has 13 amino acids. The CDR3 region is CSARDGDSCEQYF. CDR3 nucleotides: TGCAGTGCTAGAGATGGAGACTCCTGCGAGCAGTACTTC.

The chain couples TRBV27 to TRBJ1-1, with 10 bases matching TRBD1. Germline V gene data show CDR1 as MNHEY and CDR2 as SMNVEV (reference sequence). Germline trimming cut 8 bases from V and 11 bases from J; bases unmatched to any gene: 11. CDR3 length: 13 residues. The CDR3 spells CASGPGQGLFAFF. DNA for the CDR3: TGTGCCAGCGGGCCGGGACAGGGGTTATTTGCTTTCTTT.

The CDR3 reads CASSSLFDTQYF. DNA for the CDR3: TGTGCCAGCAGTTCCTTATTTGATACGCAGTATTTT. The chain combines TRBV27 with TRBJ2-3; D not certain. V was pared by 4 bases and J by 6 bases, with 8 bases between. There are 12 residues in the CDR3. Germline CDR1 is MNHEY and CDR2 is SMNVEV (reference sequence).

The chain employs TRBV29-1 and TRBJ2-3, with D maybe TRBD2 (8 bases). The CDR3 is 14 amino acids. V gave up 5 bases and J gave up 6 bases, with 18 bases separating them. CDR1 and CDR2 (germline): SQVTM, ANQGSEA. The CDR3 here is CSVRDSGSSDTQYF. CDR3 sequence (DNA): TGCAGCGTTCGGGACAGCGGGAGTTCGGATACGCAGTATTTT.

The chain recombines TRBV10-3 with TRBJ2-5; perhaps TRBD1 as D (6 bases). CDR3 size: 14 residues. Germline V gene sequence: CDR1 ENHRY, CDR2 SYGVKD. The ends were cut back, 7 bases at V and 2 bases at J, with 14 bases in the middle. The CDR3 here is CAIKRDTNQETQYF. The CDR3 region has the DNA TGTGCCATCAAACGGGACACCAATCAAGAGACCCAGTACTTC.

The chain combines TRBV3-1 with TRBJ2-5; possibly TRBD1 or TRBD2 for D (5 bases each). With the DNA end fitting TRBJ2-7 better, the J assignment may be wrong. The CDR3 is 14 residues long. Germline CDR1 is LGHDT and CDR2 is YNNKEL (reference sequence). The CDR3 sequence: CASSQSGPGYEQYF. Written as DNA, the CDR3 is TGTGCCAGCAGCCAATCGGGGCCGGGCTACGAGCAGTACTTC.

This clonotype was recorded a few times. This chain connects TRBV7-2 to TRBJ2-4; D possibly corresponds to TRBD1 (6 bases). Germline lookup yields CDR1 SGHTA and CDR2 FQGNSA. V lost 4 bases to trimming and J lost 0 bases, with 13 bases between them. This CDR3 comprises 16 residues. The CDR3 coding sequence is TGTGCCAGCAGCTCCAGAACAGGGTTAGCCAAAAACATTCAGTACTTC. Translated, it gives CASSSRTGLAKNIQYF. The entire variable domain, with the rest obtained from reference TRBV7-2 and TRBJ2-4, is as follows: GAGVSQSPSNKVTEKGKDVELRCDPISGHTALYWYRQSLGQGLEFLIYFQGNSAPDKSGLPSDRFSAERTGGSVSTLTIQRTQQEDSAVYLCASSSRTGLAKNIQYFGAGTRLSVL.

The chain employs TRBV4-2 and TRBJ1-2; 9 bases match TRBD1. The germline CDR1 and CDR2 sequences are LGHNA and YNFKEQ. V gave up 4 bases and J gave up 7 bases; unmatched junction bases: 10. The CDR3 runs 15 residues. The CDR3 loop is CASSPKQGASGGYTF. CDR3 bases: TGTGCCAGCAGCCCCAAACAGGGGGCCTCGGGTGGCTACACCTTC.

This clonotype appeared many times. This chain links TRBV4-3 with TRBJ2-3, with a tentative D call TRBD1 (6 bases). Deletions cut 4 bases from V and 0 bases from J, with 17 bases between. CDR1 and CDR2 from the germline V gene are LGHNA and YSLEER. This CDR3 has 17 residues. DNA of the CDR3: TGCGCCAGCAGCCGACAGTACGGACAGCAAAGCACAGATACGCAGTATTTT. This sequence encodes CASSRQYGQQSTDTQYF.

A single count supports this clonotype. The gene calls are TRBV11-2 and TRBJ1-3, with D unresolved. This CDR3 spans 18 amino acids. The V gene's germline CDR1 is SGHAT and CDR2 FQNNGV. The V gene lost 3 bases and the J gene lost 2 bases, with 20 bases spanning the gap. The CDR3 spells CASSFWSREPRTGNTIYF. CDR3 nucleotides: TGTGCCAGCAGCTTTTGGAGTCGGGAACCGAGGACTGGAAACACCATATATTTT.

The rearrangement links TRBV27 to TRBJ2-3; maybe TRBD2 (6 bases). Germline CDR1 MNHEY, CDR2 SMNVEV (reference sequence). The CDR3 runs to 16 residues. The V end was cut by 3 bases, the J end by 2 bases, with 15 bases between. The CDR3 reads CASSFVPGVNTDTQYF. The CDR3 nucleotides read TGTGCCAGCAGTTTCGTCCCGGGAGTGAACACAGATACGCAGTATTTT.

This chain connects TRBV4-1 to TRBJ2-3, with 7 bases that match TRBD1. This CDR3 is built from 16 residues. Trimming took 4 bases from V and 2 from J; bases not matched to a gene: 9. Germline CDR1 reads MGHRA; CDR2 reads YSYEKL. CDR3 nucleotides: TGCGCCAGCAGCCTCCGACAGGGCCAAGACACAGATACGCAGTATTTT. This gives the protein CASSLRQGQDTDTQYF.

This clonotype appeared many times. The rearrangement joins TRBV12-3 or TRBV12-4 to TRBJ1-5; possible D gene TRBD1, 6 bases. Trimming removed 6 bases at V and 4 bases at J, with 10 bases between. This CDR3 spans 13 amino acids. CDR3 bases: TGTGCCAGCAGCCAACAGGGTAATCAGCCCCAGCATTTT. Its translation: CASSQQGNQPQHF.

This rearrangement joins TRBV25-1 to TRBJ1-2; TRBD1 might be the D (5 bases). There are 14 residues in the CDR3. CDR1 MGHDK and CDR2 SYGVNS come from the germline V gene. Trimming cost V 2 bases and J 4 bases, with 11 bases left between them. The CDR3, as DNA: TGTGCCAGCAGTGAAATGCCTGGGGGCTATGGCTACACCTTC. This encodes CASSEMPGGYGYTF.

This clonotype appeared a single time. The chain couples TRBV7-2 to TRBJ1-5, with D perhaps TRBD1 (5 bases). The CDR3 is made up of 12 amino acids. Between the trimmed V and J ends, which lost 4 bases and 10 bases, there was a span of 11 bases. Germline lookup yields CDR1 SGHTA and CDR2 FQGNSA. The CDR3 nucleotides are TGTGCCAGCAGCTCGTACGGGGACCCCCAGCATTTT. The encoded protein is CASSSYGDPQHF. The full variable domain, in which reference TRBV7-2 and TRBJ1-5 provide the parts outside the CDR3, is GAGVSQSPSNKVTEKGKDVELRCDPISGHTALYWYRQSLGQGLEFLIYFQGNSAPDKSGLPSDRFSAERTGGSVSTLTIQRTQQEDSAVYLCASSSYGDPQHFGDGTRLSIL.

The chain is built from TRBV9 and TRBJ2-1; D is ambiguous. The CDR3 is 15 residues long. Germline V gene data show CDR1 as SGDLS and CDR2 as YYNGEE. Trimming stripped 4 bases from V and 6 bases from J, with 17 bases between. The CDR3 is CASSNAWKGGNEQFF. The DNA for the CDR3 is TGTGCCAGCAGCAACGCGTGGAAGGGTGGCAATGAGCAGTTCTTC.

About this clonotype: A read error is possible here, since a much larger clone lies one base away. The J gene is TRBJ2-5, the V gene TRBV29-1; no firm D call. V lost 0 bases and J 11 bases, leaving 22 bases between the germline ends. The CDR3 is 15 amino acids. Germline V CDR1 and CDR2: SQVTM, ANQGSEA. The CDR3 here is CSVEDPEASVNEQYF. In nucleotides, the CDR3 is TGCAGCGTTGAAGATCCCGAGGCTTCCGTCAATGAGCAGTACTTC. Supplemented by reference TRBV29-1 and TRBJ2-5, the full variable domain reads SAVISQKPSRDICQRGTSLTIQCQVDSQVTMMFWYRQQPGQSLTLIATANQGSEATYESGFVIDKFPISRPNLTFSTLTVSNMSPEDSSIYLCSVEDPEASVNEQYFGPGTRLLVL.

The chain recombines TRBV10-3 with TRBJ1-2, with 7 nucleotides matching TRBD1. Germline lookup yields CDR1 ENHRY and CDR2 SYGVKD. V was pared by 7 bases and J by 2 bases, with 4 bases of the junction left unmatched. This CDR3 is built from 13 residues. As DNA, the CDR3 is TGTGCCATCACCAAGGACAGGAACTATGGCTACACCTTC. Protein sequence: CAITKDRNYGYTF.

The table lists this clonotype with a count of one. CDR3 bases: TGTGCCAGCTCACCACGTATGGGACGGCTTAGGTATGGCTACACCTTC. This gives the protein CASSPRMGRLRYGYTF. V usage is TRBV18 and J usage is TRBJ1-2; a possible D gene is TRBD1 (5 bases). The CDR3 runs 16 residues. Germline CDR1 reads KGHSH; CDR2 reads LQKENI. The V gene lost 1 base and the J gene lost 5 bases, with 17 bases spanning the gap.

A note on this clonotype: A much bigger clone sits one base away, suggesting this may be a read error. The V call is TRBV4-2, the J call TRBJ2-1, with D unresolved. There are 17 residues in the CDR3. Germline V CDR1 and CDR2: LGHNA, YNFKEQ. This CDR3 is CASSQESPRASYNKQFF. The DNA for the CDR3 is TGTGCCAGCAGCCAAGAATCCCCTAGGGCGTCCTACAATAAGCAGTTCTTC.